The 32 T cell receptor beta chains listed next were all sequenced from one sample in a study of blood T cell repertoires in COVID-19 (TCRdb year 2020). The library relied on the immunoSEQ multiplex PCR assay. TCRdb limited this immuneACCESS table to in-frame rearrangements with V and J called. A share of clones is missing; checked studies link under half to unresolved V genes, and the rest is unexplained. This sample holds 30,000 to 50,000 clones; 85% to 90% were observed only once. The leading ten clones occupy around 24% of the sample. Sequencing was carried out using peripheral blood. The receptor source for this set is a man aged 45-65 years with active or convalescent COVID-19.

The V and J genes are TRBV5-1 and TRBJ2-3; D is unclear. There are 17 residues in the CDR3. The germline V and J ends were trimmed by 5 bases and 0 bases, with 19 bases remaining between them. Germline lookup yields CDR1 SGHRS and CDR2 YFSETQ. CDR3 protein: CASRKETSPDSTDTQYF. CDR3 DNA sequence: TGCGCCAGCAGAAAAGAGACAAGTCCCGATAGCACAGATACGCAGTATTTT. Using reference TRBV5-1 and TRBJ2-3 for the parts outside the CDR3, the full variable domain is KAGVTQTPRYLIKTRGQQVTLSCSPISGHRSVSWYQQTPGQGLQFLFEYFSETQRNKGNFPGRFSGRQFSNSRSEMNVSTLELGDSALYLCASRKETSPDSTDTQYFGPGTRLTVL.

This chain links TRBV7-9 with TRBJ2-5; weak D call: TRBD1 (6 bases). Germline-derived CDR1 and CDR2 are SEHNR and FQNEAQ (reference sequence). The CDR3 covers 16 residues. Between the trimmed V and J ends, which lost 3 bases and 2 bases, there was a span of 16 bases. CDR3 in amino acids: CASSLDLAGVQETQYF. CDR3 bases: TGTGCCAGCAGCTTGGATCTCGCAGGGGTACAAGAGACCCAGTACTTC.

The sample holds one count of this clone. The chain recombines TRBV3-1 (or the pseudogene TRBV3-2) with TRBJ2-1; 8 positions match TRBD2. J lost 12 bases, V lost 3 bases, and 13 bases had no gene match. CDR1 is LGHDT, CDR2 YNNKEL, per germline (reference sequence). The CDR3 runs 15 residues. CDR3 coding DNA: TGTGCCAGCAGCCATGACACCGGGACTAGGATGGTGCAGTTCTTC. Protein sequence: CASSHDTGTRMVQFF.

The CDR3 region has the DNA TGCAGCGTTGAACTCTCCGACGGGGGAAAAACTAGTGGCTACACCTTC. Residues: CSVELSDGGKTSGYTF. This chain connects TRBV29-1 to TRBJ1-2; a possible D gene is TRBD1 (5 bases). The germline gives CDR1 SQVTM, CDR2 ANQGSEA. The CDR3 has 16 residues. The germline V and J ends were trimmed by 2 bases and 7 bases, with 23 bases remaining between them.

This clone appeared once. V gene TRBV11-2 combines with J gene TRBJ2-7; 7 positions agree with TRBD1. The germline V gene encodes CDR1 SGHAT and CDR2 FQNNGV. The CDR3 is 14 residues long. V shed 1 base and J 3 bases; nucleotides not matched to a gene: 3. CDR3 region: CASSLASGGYEQYV. In DNA form, the CDR3 reads TGTGCCAGCAGCTTAGCCTCAGGGGGCTACGAGCAGTACGTC.

The chain uses TRBV5-4 and TRBJ2-7; TRBD1 might be the D (5 bases). The CDR3 length is 13 residues. The ends were cut back, 1 base at V and 3 bases at J, with 8 bases in the middle. Germline CDR1 and CDR2: SGHNT and YYREEE (reference sequence). CDR3 in amino acids: CASSLRGLYEQYF. The CDR3 region has the DNA TGTGCCAGCAGCTTGAGGGGCCTCTACGAGCAGTACTTC.

The chain recombines TRBV28 with TRBJ1-5; 8 bases map to TRBD1. CDR1 and CDR2 (germline): MDHEN, SYDVKM. Germline trimming cut 6 bases from V and 10 bases from J; bases unmatched to any gene: 14. The CDR3 consists of 15 residues. Written as DNA, the CDR3 is TGTGCCAGCAGGGGCCTCGGACAGGGCTTATCCCCCCAGCATTTT. The encoded protein is CASRGLGQGLSPQHF.

This clone was counted only a few times. This sequence joins TRBV25-1 and TRBJ2-1; 14 bases fit TRBD2. Germline V CDR1 and CDR2: MGHDK, SYGVNS. The J segment lost 4 bases and the V segment lost 11 bases, leaving 4 bases of the junction unmatched. CDR3 length: 14 residues. The CDR3 DNA reads TGTGCCGCAGGGACTAGCGGGAGATACAATGAGCAGTTCTTC. Amino acids: CAAGTSGRYNEQFF.

The chain joins TRBV14 to TRBJ2-1; 7 bases are shared with TRBD2. The J segment lost 1 base and the V segment lost 4 bases, leaving 16 bases of the junction unmatched. Germline lookup yields CDR1 SGHDN and CDR2 FVKESK. CDR3 length: 19 residues. The CDR3 spells CASSLLTRRGSGSYNEQFF. The CDR3 DNA follows: TGTGCCAGCAGCCTCTTGACTAGGCGGGGGTCAGGGTCCTACAATGAGCAGTTCTTC.

This clone was observed a single time. This rearrangement joins TRBV2 to TRBJ2-2, with 13 bases identical to TRBD2. The CDR3 is 15 residues long. Germline assignment: CDR1 SNHLY and CDR2 FYNNEI. The V segment lost 6 bases and the J segment 7 bases; nucleotides outside the gene matches: 5. The CDR3 loop reads CASSGLAGDFGELFF. As DNA, the CDR3 is TGTGCCAGCAGCGGACTAGCGGGGGACTTCGGGGAGCTGTTTTTT.

V and J are TRBV7-3 and TRBJ2-1; D possibly corresponds to TRBD2 (6 bases). Deletions cut 5 bases from V and 3 bases from J, with 8 bases between. Looked up from germline, CDR1 is SGHTA and CDR2 is FQGTGA. The CDR3 loop spans 13 amino acids. The CDR3 loop is CASSPGSYNEQFF. The CDR3 DNA sequence: TGTGCCAGCAGCCCCGGGAGCTACAATGAGCAGTTCTTC.

The CDR3 region has the DNA TGTGCCAGCTCACGGGACAGGGGTCTCCTCTATAATTCACCCCTCCACTTT. Its protein is CASSRDRGLLYNSPLHF. This chain links TRBV18 with TRBJ1-6; 10 positions agree with TRBD1. Trimming took 4 bases from V and 3 from J; bases not matched to a gene: 6. CDR1 KGHSH and CDR2 LQKENI come from the germline V gene. The CDR3 is 17 amino acids.

This chain links TRBV30 with TRBJ1-4, with D possibly matching TRBD1 (6 bases). CDR3 length: 14 amino acids. Germline V lookup: CDR1 GTSNPN, CDR2 SVGIG (reference sequence). V was pared by 0 bases and J by 6 bases, with 11 bases between. CDR3 sequence reads: CAWSVGGNDEKLFF. For the CDR3, the DNA is TGTGCCTGGAGTGTAGGGGGAAACGATGAAAAACTGTTTTTT.

The chain links TRBV7-2 to TRBJ2-1; TRBD2 might be the D (5 bases). The V and J ends lost 2 bases and 2 bases respectively, with 10 bases between them. CDR3 length: 15 amino acids. Germline values: CDR1 SGHTA, CDR2 FQGNSA. CDR3 DNA sequence: TGTGCCAGCAGCTTAACGGGGTCCACCTACAATGAGCAGTTCTTC. Amino acid sequence: CASSLTGSTYNEQFF.

The chain links TRBV28 to TRBJ1-3; 8 bases align to TRBD1. This CDR3 is 14 amino acids long. After removal of 11 bases from V and 8 bases from J, the junction contained 14 bases not matched to a gene. CDR1 is MDHEN and CDR2 is SYDVKM in the germline V gene. CDR3 in amino acids: CAGGSGGRGDTIYF. Written as DNA, the CDR3 is TGTGCCGGAGGATCAGGGGGCCGCGGAGACACCATATATTTT. The whole variable domain, remainder taken from reference TRBV28 and TRBJ1-3, is DVKVTQSSRYLVKRTGEKVFLECVQDMDHENMFWYRQDPGLGLRLIYFSYDVKMKEKGDIPEGYSVSREKKERFSLILESASTNQTSMYLCAGGSGGRGDTIYFGEGSWLTVV.

The V gene is TRBV10-1, the J gene TRBJ1-2; D remains ambiguous. The germline gives CDR1 WNHNN, CDR2 SYGVQD (reference sequence). V shed 7 bases and J shed 4 bases, with 4 bases lying between them. The CDR3 extends over 10 amino acids. CDR3 loop: CASMRYGYTF. CDR3 bases: TGCGCCAGCATGCGCTATGGCTACACCTTC.

The chain employs TRBV28 and TRBJ1-5; TRBD1 aligns across 7 bases. The junction had 4 bases not matched to a gene; V was cut back by 2 bases and J by 9 bases. Per germline, CDR1 MDHEN and CDR2 SYDVKM. The CDR3 covers 13 residues. CDR3 loop: CASSLGTARPQHF. CDR3 in DNA: TGTGCCAGCAGTTTAGGGACAGCTCGGCCCCAGCATTTT.

The V and J genes are TRBV9 and TRBJ1-6; TRBD1 aligns across 9 bases. Looked up from germline, CDR1 is SGDLS and CDR2 is YYNGEE. After removal of 0 bases from V and 10 bases from J, the junction contained 5 bases not matched to a gene. This CDR3 comprises 15 residues. The CDR3 reads CASSVGGTGRSPLHF. Here the CDR3 DNA reads TGTGCCAGCAGCGTAGGCGGGACAGGGAGGTCACCCCTCCACTTT.

V usage is TRBV6-5 and J usage is TRBJ2-2; D might be TRBD2 (6 bases). The CDR3 consists of 16 residues. V was clipped by 4 bases and J by 2 bases, with 14 bases between them. In germline, CDR1 is MNHEY, CDR2 SVGAGI. CDR3 nucleotides: TGTGCCAGCAGTTGGTCAGATGCGGGAAACACCGGGGAGCTGTTTTTT. This gives the protein CASSWSDAGNTGELFF.

This chain connects TRBV4-2 to TRBJ2-7; 7 positions agree with TRBD2. CDR1 is LGHNA, CDR2 YNFKEQ, per germline. The junction had 8 bases not matched to a gene; V was cut back by 1 base and J by 2 bases. The CDR3 has 16 residues. In DNA, the CDR3 is TGTGCCAGCAGCCAAGCAACTCTTGGGACTACCTACGAGCAGTACTTC. This encodes CASSQATLGTTYEQYF.

The rearrangement links TRBV6-1 to TRBJ1-1, with a possible D match to TRBD1 (5 bases). The CDR3 consists of 12 residues. V dropped 3 bases and J dropped 9 bases, with 11 bases sitting between them. Germline V gene sequence: CDR1 MNHNS, CDR2 SASEGT. The CDR3 reads CASSEAGNKAFF. For the CDR3, the DNA is TGTGCCAGCAGTGAGGCAGGGAACAAAGCTTTCTTT.

The chain combines TRBV28 with TRBJ2-3; 7 bases line up with TRBD1. J was trimmed by 2 bases and V by 6 bases; bases with no gene match: 5. The germline V gene has CDR1 MDHEN and CDR2 SYDVKM. The CDR3 contains 14 residues. The CDR3 coding sequence is TGTGCCAGCAGACGACAGGGAGTCACAGATACGCAGTATTTT. As protein: CASRRQGVTDTQYF.

V is TRBV5-6 and J is TRBJ1-1; D uncertain. CDR1 is SGHDT, CDR2 YYEEEE, per germline. Trimming took 5 bases from V and 5 from J, leaving 7 bases between them. The length of the CDR3 is 11 residues. CDR3 coding DNA: TGTGCCAGCAGTAGACTAACTGAAGCTTTCTTT. This encodes CASSRLTEAFF.

The genes are TRBV10-3 and TRBJ1-2, with 9 bases fitting TRBD1. Germline V gene lookup returns CDR1 ENHRY and CDR2 SYGVKD. Trimming cost V 2 bases and J 2 bases; bases outside gene matches: 0. This CDR3 contains 14 residues. This CDR3 reads CAISETGGNYGYTF. The DNA for the CDR3 is TGTGCCATCAGTGAGACAGGGGGCAACTATGGCTACACCTTC.

V gene TRBV7-6 combines with J gene TRBJ2-6; D gene uncertain. V lost 5 bases and J 1 base, leaving 6 bases between the germline ends. The germline V gene encodes CDR1 SGHVS and CDR2 FNYEAQ. The CDR3 is made up of 14 amino acids. CDR3 in DNA: TGTGCCAGCAGCCTCCCGTCTGGGGCCAACGTCCTGACTTTC. It is translated as CASSLPSGANVLTF.

The gene calls are TRBV27 and TRBJ1-5; 12 bases match TRBD1. CDR1 and CDR2 from the germline V gene are MNHEY and SMNVEV (reference sequence). V was clipped by 6 bases and J by 2 bases; unmatched bases: 2. The CDR3 length is 15 residues. DNA of the CDR3: TGTGCCAGCAGGGGACAGGGGGCAGGCAATCAGCCCCAGCATTTT. Translated, it gives CASRGQGAGNQPQHF.

This clone was recorded only once. The gene calls are TRBV6-4 and TRBJ1-2; possible D gene TRBD1, 6 bases. Trimming removed 3 bases at V and 4 bases at J, with 15 bases between. This CDR3 has 15 residues. The V gene's germline CDR1 is MRHNA and CDR2 SNTAGT. The CDR3 region is CASSERPGHVYGYTF. The CDR3 bases are TGTGCCAGCAGTGAGCGTCCGGGACATGTCTATGGCTACACCTTC.

The V gene is TRBV4-2, the J gene TRBJ1-3, with unresolved D. V dropped 1 base and J dropped 0 bases, with 16 bases sitting between them. This CDR3 is 18 amino acids long. Germline CDR1 LGHNA, CDR2 YNFKEQ. CDR3 in DNA: TGTGCCAGCAGCCAAGTCAGCAGCCTGGAGGGCTCTGGAAACACCATATATTTT. Translating it yields CASSQVSSLEGSGNTIYF.

V usage is TRBV18 and J usage is TRBJ1-3; the match to TRBD1 covers 8 bases. The CDR3 runs 17 residues. Trimming took 5 bases from V and 0 from J; bases not matched to a gene: 9. Germline values: CDR1 KGHSH, CDR2 LQKENI. CDR3 sequence reads: CASSASRGRLSGNTIYF. DNA for the CDR3: TGTGCCAGCTCAGCATCCAGGGGGCGGCTCTCTGGAAACACCATATATTTT.

J is TRBJ2-1 and V is TRBV7-3, with 7 bases aligning to TRBD2. The germline CDR1 and CDR2 sequences are SGHTA and FQGTGA. V lost 0 bases and J lost 7; bases outside the gene matches: 9. The CDR3 has 16 amino acids. The CDR3 DNA reads TGTGCCAGCAGCTTAACGGGGGAGGGGTTTCGGAATGAGCAGTTCTTC. Translating gives CASSLTGEGFRNEQFF. Filled out from reference TRBV7-3 and TRBJ2-1, the complete variable domain reads GAGVSQTPSNKVTEKGKYVELRCDPISGHTALYWYRQSLGQGPEFLIYFQGTGAADDSGLPNDRFFAVRPEGSVSTLKIQRTERGDSAVYLCASSLTGEGFRNEQFFGPGTRLTVL.

This chain connects TRBV7-9 to TRBJ1-5; TRBD1 might be the D (6 bases). Germline assignment: CDR1 SEHNR and CDR2 FQNEAQ (reference sequence). Trimming shortened V by 5 bases and J by 1 base, and 12 bases separated the two germline ends. The CDR3 is made up of 15 amino acids. The CDR3 DNA sequence: TGTGCCAGCAGCCCGCACAGGGACAGCAATCAGCCCCAGCATTTT. This encodes CASSPHRDSNQPQHF.

This chain links TRBV19 with TRBJ2-3, with a possible D match to TRBD2 (7 bases). With 11 bases removed from V and 4 bases from J, the gap between germline ends came to 19 bases. The CDR3 runs to 14 residues. CDR1 LNHDA and CDR2 SQIVND come from the germline V gene (reference sequence). CDR3 coding DNA: TGTGCCTCAAGAGGGGGGGGCCGGCCAGATACGCAGTATTTT. Amino acid sequence: CASRGGGRPDTQYF.